This TCR beta chain was documented in a study of blood T cell repertoires in COVID-19. Study details: Whether acute or convalescent, the COVID-19 samples came from the United States, Italy and Spain.

Per the original data handling: Amplification from reference gene primers served as the basis for estimated nucleated cell counts. Only in-frame clones appear in the TCRdb table, and some are missing; sequencing was by immunoSEQ multiplex PCR. That table gives V, J and clone size, and the DNA gave D and trimming. The table shows some 170,000 clones, with 75% to 90% occurring only once. The ends were cut back, 8 bases at V and 0 bases at J, with 13 bases in the middle. The germline V gene has CDR1 MNHEY and CDR2 SMNVEV (reference sequence). The CDR3 has 14 amino acids. The rearrangement joins TRBV27 to TRBJ1-2; D remains ambiguous. The sequence was obtained from a woman aged 55-70 years with acute or convalescent COVID-19. The sequenced sample was peripheral blood. In nucleotides, the CDR3 is TGTGCCAGCGCACGGACGGGAGCTAACTATGGCTACACCTTC. It encodes CASARTGANYGYTF.